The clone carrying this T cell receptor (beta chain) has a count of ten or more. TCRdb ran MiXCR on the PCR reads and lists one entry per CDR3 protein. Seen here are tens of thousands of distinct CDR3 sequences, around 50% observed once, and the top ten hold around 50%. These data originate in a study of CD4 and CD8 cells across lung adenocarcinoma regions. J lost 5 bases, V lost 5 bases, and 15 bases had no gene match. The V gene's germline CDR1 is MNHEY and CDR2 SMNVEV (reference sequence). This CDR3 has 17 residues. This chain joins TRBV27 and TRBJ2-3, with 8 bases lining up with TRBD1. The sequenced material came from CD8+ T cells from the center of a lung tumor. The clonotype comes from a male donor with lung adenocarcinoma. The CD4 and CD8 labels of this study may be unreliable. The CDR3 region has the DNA TGTGCCAGCAGTCACCGCGGACAGGGTTTAGGTAGAGATACGCAGTATTTT. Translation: CASSHRGQGLGRDTQYF.